This T cell receptor (beta chain) was identified in a study of T-cell reconstitution after alpha-beta-depleted transplantation in children. This clonotype was counted a few times. The CDR3 runs 12 residues. Trimming removed 3 bases at V and 11 bases at J, with 8 bases between. Unique molecular identifiers were incorporated during preparation of the TCRbeta library. TCRdb fed the PCR reads into MiXCR, producing one record per CDR3 protein. The repertoire holds 250,000 to 350,000 distinct CDR3 sequences, more than 8% seen once, with about 9.4% in the top ten. This receptor was taken from a human donor who donated a stem cell graft to a child with SCID. The rearrangement joins TRBV12-3 or TRBV12-4 to TRBJ1-6; D is unclear. This material consisted of PBMCs from the stem cell graft donor, taken from the stem cell graft. The CDR3 DNA is TGTGCCAGCAGTTTCGGCCGACCACCCCTCCACTTT. Translating it yields CASSFGRPPLHF.